This T cell receptor (beta chain) was sequenced in a study of OX40 agonist ivuxolimab in advanced cancers. Notes on the research overall: Ivuxolimab, which targeted the costimulatory receptor OX40 (CD134), was an agonistic, fully human IgG2 monoclonal antibody. Intravenous ivuxolimab was administered to patients every 2 weeks at six dose levels: 0.01, 0.1, 0.3, 1.5, 3 and 10 mg/kg. Of the roughly 52 dose-escalation patients, hepatocellular carcinoma was present in approximately 20, melanoma in about 15, renal cell carcinoma in 9 and head and neck cancer in 9. In the dose-escalation cohort, 82.7% of patients were male, and the mean age was approximately 60 years, with a range of about 20 to 90. Patients were allowed to have had prior anti-PD-1, anti-PD-L1 or anti-CTLA-4 therapy, and 40% of the dose-escalation patients had previously received checkpoint inhibitors. Three dose-escalation patients achieved partial responses, one with hepatocellular carcinoma and two with cutaneous melanoma. Peripheral TCRbeta sequencing was intended to test whether TCR sequence diversity was altered and clonal T-cell expansion was caused by ivuxolimab. The paper covers the monotherapy dose-escalation part of the phase I ivuxolimab trial, which included N of about 50 patients.

The trial excluded patients who had a history of autoimmune disease or were on systemic immunosuppression. Peripheral blood for TCR sequencing was collected from all dose cohorts at baseline, on cycle 4 day 1, and on cycle 7 day 1. The samples were taken from a phase I, first-in-human, multicenter, open-label dose-escalation trial of ivuxolimab. The trial enrolled adults with locally advanced or metastatic head and neck squamous cell, hepatocellular, melanoma or renal cell carcinoma. Before TCR sequencing, CD4+ T cells and CD8+ T cells were sorted from peripheral blood as separate populations. Findings and caveats that apply to the study as a whole: On average, CD8+ T cells showed more expanded clones than CD4+ T cells after ivuxolimab. Which antigens the clonally expanded peripheral T cells were specific for was not determined. At doses from 0.1 to 3.0 mg/kg, clonal expansion was seen in both CD4+ and CD8+ blood T cells between baseline and week 6. Low levels of normalized T-cell clonal expansion were also shown by some nonresponding patients. Partial responders in the 0.1-3.0 mg/kg groups had among the lowest normalized peripheral clonal expansion, especially among CD8+ T cells.

The CDR3 contains 15 residues, cysteine and phenylalanine counted. Only CDR3 DNA is held: 45 bases, read in frame from base 1. V is reduced by 3 bases and J by 9 bases, leaving a spacing of 18 bases between them. The germline V gene supplies CDR1 SGHTA and CDR2 FQGTGA. For sequencing of the TCRbeta CDR3 region, genomic DNA was extracted from the sorted cells. The immunoSEQ Assay was used for sequencing of TCRbeta CDR3 regions. The source is immuneACCESS, and TCRdb retained only in-frame sequences with V and J called. Part of the clones is not carried over; for the studies checked, unresolved V genes explain less than half of this, and the remainder is unexplained. The table for this sample lists around 65,000 clones; approximately 91% of them were counted only once. The top ten clones comprise 0.25% to 0.3% of the sample. As for this clone: Its cognate antigen has yet to be identified. The sample holds no much larger clone one base away, and base qualities are not on file.

This clonotype was obtained from an adult with an advanced solid tumor such as melanoma, head and neck, liver or kidney cancer. Sequenced here: CD4+ or CD8+ T cells sorted from blood, sampled in a trial of the OX40 agonist ivuxolimab. The rearrangement combines TRBV7-3 with TRBJ2-1, with no D gene named confidently. The DNA sequence is given as TGTGCCAGCAGCTTTAGTCCCTTCCCATACGGTGAGCAGTTCTTC. This yields the protein CASSFSPFPYGEQFF.